Listed below are T cell receptor beta chains from one sample, sequenced in a study of blood T cell repertoires in COVID-19. TCRdb's table, derived via immunoSEQ multiplex PCR, lists solely in-frame clones and lacks some. The table includes over 250,000 clones, roughly 84% detected once. The sequenced sample consisted of peripheral blood. The receptors stem from a human donor with COVID-19, enrolled during active disease. The donor label of this sample is uncertain. Both conserved end residues are part of each CDR3. The D gene is left open where the match is weak. Not every row has a clone size; where given, it reads once, few, many or a size class.

clone_size: .
v_call: TRBV5-6
j_call: TRBJ1-4
d_call: .
cdr3_aa: CASSPTGSLNEKLFF
cdr3_nt: TGTGCCAGCAGCCCAACCGGGTCACTAAATGAAAAACTGTTTTTT

clone_size: few
v_call: TRBV29-1
j_call: TRBJ2-7
d_call: TRBD2
cdr3_aa: CSGRLAGGPGEQYF
cdr3_nt: TGCAGCGGACGACTAGCGGGAGGGCCAGGTGAGCAGTACTTC

clone_size: .
v_call: TRBV6-5
j_call: TRBJ2-7
d_call: .
cdr3_aa: CATNRASYEQYF
cdr3_nt: TGTGCCACTAACAGGGCCTCCTACGAGCAGTACTTC

clone_size: .
v_call: TRBV11-3
j_call: TRBJ2-7
d_call: TRBD1
cdr3_aa: CASSLTGAEQYF
cdr3_nt: TGTGCCAGCAGCTTAACAGGGGCCGAGCAGTACTTC

clone_size: .
v_call: TRBV25-1
j_call: TRBJ1-6
d_call: TRBD1
cdr3_aa: CATAGQGISPLHF
cdr3_nt: TGTGCCACCGCGGGACAGGGGATCTCACCCCTCCACTTT

clone_size: .
v_call: TRBV5-1
j_call: TRBJ2-1
d_call: TRBD2
cdr3_aa: CASSDTSGRAAYNEQFF
cdr3_nt: TGCGCCAGCAGCGATACTAGCGGGAGGGCCGCTTACAATGAGCAGTTCTTC

clone_size: .
v_call: TRBV27
j_call: TRBJ2-5
d_call: TRBD2
cdr3_aa: CASRLAGPRETQYF
cdr3_nt: TGTGCCAGCAGACTAGCGGGACCGAGGGAGACCCAGTACTTC

clone_size: .
v_call: TRBV28
j_call: TRBJ1-2
d_call: .
cdr3_aa: CASSRRSAARGGYTF
cdr3_nt: TGTGCCAGCAGTCGCAGGAGTGCCGCTAGGGGTGGCTACACCTTC

clone_size: .
v_call: TRBV27
j_call: TRBJ1-5
d_call: TRBD1
cdr3_aa: CASSSNRGLQPQHF
cdr3_nt: TGTGCCAGCAGTTCCAACAGGGGGCTTCAGCCCCAGCATTTT

clone_size: few
v_call: TRBV20-1
j_call: TRBJ2-5
d_call: .
cdr3_aa: CSASDGSRDTVETQYF
cdr3_nt: TGCAGTGCTAGTGATGGGTCCCGGGACACAGTAGAGACCCAGTACTTC

clone_size: .
v_call: TRBV12-3/TRBV12-4
j_call: TRBJ2-7
d_call: .
cdr3_aa: CASSYGGYEQYF
cdr3_nt: TGTGCCAGCAGTTACGGGGGATACGAGCAGTACTTC

clone_size: .
v_call: TRBV29-1
j_call: TRBJ1-3
d_call: .
cdr3_aa: CSVEDRAFSGNTIYF
cdr3_nt: TGCAGCGTTGAAGATCGAGCTTTCTCTGGAAACACCATATATTTT

clone_size: once
v_call: TRBV11-2
j_call: TRBJ2-1
d_call: TRBD1
cdr3_aa: CASTIDRGPYNEQFF
cdr3_nt: TGTGCCAGCACCATTGACAGGGGCCCCTACAATGAGCAGTTCTTC

clone_size: .
v_call: TRBV7-8
j_call: TRBJ2-1
d_call: .
cdr3_aa: CASSLFNSGSPLNEQFF
cdr3_nt: TGTGCCAGCAGCTTATTTAACAGCGGATCCCCGCTCAATGAGCAGTTCTTC

clone_size: .
v_call: TRBV7-8
j_call: TRBJ2-7
d_call: .
cdr3_aa: CASSSLETASYEQYF
cdr3_nt: TGTGCCAGCAGCTCTCTGGAGACGGCCTCCTACGAGCAGTACTTC

clone_size: .
v_call: TRBV15
j_call: TRBJ1-4
d_call: .
cdr3_aa: CATSRDEGSLQKLFF
cdr3_nt: TGTGCCACCAGCAGAGATGAGGGCAGTCTTCAAAAACTGTTTTTT

clone_size: once
v_call: TRBV11-2
j_call: TRBJ2-3
d_call: .
cdr3_aa: CASSLTRIRTDTQYF
cdr3_nt: TGTGCCAGCAGCCTAACGCGGATTCGCACAGATACGCAGTATTTT

clone_size: .
v_call: TRBV28
j_call: TRBJ1-2
d_call: .
cdr3_aa: CASSSPGGANYGYTF
cdr3_nt: TGTGCCAGCAGTTCTCCCGGGGGGGCGAACTATGGCTACACCTTC

clone_size: .
v_call: TRBV5-1
j_call: TRBJ2-7
d_call: TRBD2
cdr3_aa: CASSFLAGGNYEQYF
cdr3_nt: TGCGCCAGCAGCTTCCTAGCGGGAGGGAATTACGAGCAGTACTTC

clone_size: .
v_call: TRBV5-4
j_call: TRBJ2-3
d_call: TRBD1
cdr3_aa: CASSPDRERVTQYF
cdr3_nt: TGTGCCAGCAGCCCCGACAGGGAACGAGTTACGCAGTATTTT

clone_size: .
v_call: TRBV12-3/TRBV12-4
j_call: TRBJ1-1
d_call: .
cdr3_aa: CASSLRGYTEAFF
cdr3_nt: TGTGCCAGCAGTCTAAGGGGGTACACTGAAGCTTTCTTT

clone_size: .
v_call: TRBV30
j_call: TRBJ1-2
d_call: .
cdr3_aa: CAWSQTLGGLSSYGYTF
cdr3_nt: TGTGCCTGGAGCCAGACCTTGGGGGGTCTAAGCTCCTATGGCTACACCTTC

clone_size: .
v_call: TRBV18
j_call: TRBJ1-2
d_call: TRBD1
cdr3_aa: CASSQSRDRGDGYTF
cdr3_nt: TGTGCCAGCTCACAGTCCCGGGACAGGGGAGATGGCTACACCTTC

clone_size: .
v_call: TRBV7-9
j_call: TRBJ1-4
d_call: TRBD1
cdr3_aa: CASRRDRGNEKLFF
cdr3_nt: TGTGCCAGCCGGCGGGACAGGGGAAATGAAAAACTGTTTTTT

clone_size: .
v_call: TRBV3-1/TRBV3-2
j_call: TRBJ1-2
d_call: .
cdr3_aa: CASSSDRPYGYTF
cdr3_nt: TGTGCCAGCAGCTCCGACAGGCCCTATGGCTACACCTTC

clone_size: once
v_call: TRBV5-1
j_call: TRBJ2-6
d_call: TRBD1
cdr3_aa: CASGQGAAGANVLTF
cdr3_nt: TGCGCCAGCGGACAGGGGGCCGCTGGGGCCAACGTCCTGACTTTC

clone_size: .
v_call: TRBV5-8
j_call: TRBJ2-1
d_call: TRBD1
cdr3_aa: CASTRDRSNNEQFF
cdr3_nt: TGTGCCAGCACCCGGGACAGGAGCAACAATGAGCAGTTCTTC

clone_size: once
v_call: TRBV29-1
j_call: TRBJ1-6
d_call: .
cdr3_aa: CSVDEGGNSPLHF
cdr3_nt: TGCAGCGTTGATGAGGGGGGGAATTCACCCCTCCACTTT

clone_size: once
v_call: TRBV29-1
j_call: TRBJ1-3
d_call: .
cdr3_aa: CSVGGTTGGTIYF
cdr3_nt: TGCAGCGTTGGCGGGACGACGGGAGGCACCATATATTTT

clone_size: .
v_call: TRBV30
j_call: TRBJ2-2
d_call: .
cdr3_aa: CAFTRRSTTGELFF
cdr3_nt: TGTGCCTTTACTAGAAGATCGACGACCGGGGAGCTGTTTTTT

clone_size: .
v_call: TRBV19
j_call: TRBJ1-1
d_call: .
cdr3_aa: CASSGLRGYTEAFF
cdr3_nt: TGTGCCAGTAGTGGTTTGCGGGGGTATACTGAAGCTTTCTTT

clone_size: once
v_call: TRBV5-1
j_call: TRBJ2-6
d_call: TRBD2
cdr3_aa: CASSFLAGEAGANVLTF
cdr3_nt: TGCGCCAGCAGCTTTCTAGCGGGAGAAGCTGGGGCCAACGTCCTGACTTTC

clone_size: once
v_call: TRBV6-5
j_call: TRBJ1-5
d_call: TRBD1
cdr3_aa: CASRQGLLQPQHF
cdr3_nt: TGTGCCAGCCGACAGGGACTTCTTCAGCCCCAGCATTTT

clone_size: .
v_call: TRBV28
j_call: TRBJ1-2
d_call: TRBD1
cdr3_aa: CASSPWTGPYGYTF
cdr3_nt: TGTGCCAGCAGCCCCTGGACAGGTCCCTATGGCTACACCTTC

clone_size: .
v_call: TRBV7-2
j_call: TRBJ2-2
d_call: TRBD2
cdr3_aa: CASSEGSGRAYTGELFF
cdr3_nt: TGTGCCAGCAGCGAGGGGAGCGGGAGGGCCTACACCGGGGAGCTGTTTTTT

clone_size: .
v_call: TRBV5-1
j_call: TRBJ1-1
d_call: .
cdr3_aa: CASSLDEDTEAFF
cdr3_nt: TGCGCCAGCAGCTTGGATGAGGACACTGAAGCTTTCTTT

clone_size: once
v_call: TRBV3-1/TRBV3-2
j_call: TRBJ1-5
d_call: TRBD1
cdr3_aa: CASSQGGTVSNQPQHF
cdr3_nt: TGTGCCAGCAGCCAAGGTGGGACAGTTAGCAATCAGCCCCAGCATTTT